One sample yielded the 7 T cell receptor beta chains listed below, sequenced in a study of circulating tumor DNA in untreated peripheral T-cell lymphoma. Produced via immunoSEQ multiplex PCR; TCRdb's table is partial and in-frame only. The sample consists of about 1,800 clones, about 89% of them appearing once. Input material: tumor tissue. The source of these receptors is a human donor with peripheral T-cell lymphoma.

V is TRBV18 and J is TRBJ1-1; weak D call: TRBD1 (6 bases). The CDR3 contains 18 residues. Trimming cost V 0 bases and J 1 base, with 18 bases left between them. Germline CDR1 KGHSH, CDR2 LQKENI. CDR3 sequence: CASSPPLGGGEANTEAFF. CDR3 in DNA: TGTGCCAGCTCACCACCACTGGGGGGGGGCGAGGCGAACACTGAAGCTTTCTTT. The complete variable domain, with remaining parts taken from reference TRBV18 and TRBJ1-1, reads NAGVMQNPRHLVRRRGQEARLRCSPMKGHSHVYWYRQLPEEGLKFMVYLQKENIIDESGMPKERFSAEFPKEGPSILRIQQVVRGDSAAYFCASSPPLGGGEANTEAFFGQGTRLTVV.

The V and J genes are TRBV19 and TRBJ2-2; D perhaps matches TRBD1 (6 bases). Trimming took 6 bases from V and 0 from J, leaving 8 bases between them. Germline CDR1 LNHDA, CDR2 SQIVND (reference sequence). The CDR3 runs to 14 residues. CDR3 residues: CASRTGSNTGELFF. The CDR3 bases are TGTGCCAGTAGAACAGGGTCGAACACCGGGGAGCTGTTTTTT.

This chain joins TRBV6-1 and TRBJ1-2, with D hard to call. V lost 0 bases, J lost 8 bases, and 16 bases lay in between. The CDR3 totals 15 residues. CDR1 and CDR2 from the germline V gene are MNHNS and SASEGT. CDR3 in DNA: TGTGCCAGCAGTGAAGCGTTGGAGGGTACCTGGGGCTACACCTTC. This encodes CASSEALEGTWGYTF.

The chain has TRBV27 and TRBJ1-2; D is uncertain. CDR3 length equals 14 residues. The germline V gene has CDR1 MNHEY and CDR2 SMNVEV (reference sequence). V dropped 3 bases and J dropped 0 bases, with 8 bases sitting between them. The CDR3 DNA reads as TGTGCCAGCAGTTTGGCAGGATCTAACTATGGCTACACCTTC. Translated: CASSLAGSNYGYTF.

This chain connects TRBV6-8 to TRBJ2-4, with TRBD1 as a possible D gene (6 bases). The CDR3 length is 15 residues. Germline V CDR1 and CDR2: MNHGY, SAAAGT. Trimming removed 6 bases at V and 2 bases at J, with 14 bases between. CDR3 nucleotides: TGTGCCAGCAGATTACAGGGAATGACCAAAAACATTCAGTACTTC. It translates to CASRLQGMTKNIQYF.

V usage is TRBV11-3 and J usage is TRBJ1-4, with D possibly being TRBD1 (5 bases). Trimming took off 5 bases at V and 10 bases at J, with 17 bases between the two ends. The germline V gene encodes CDR1 SGHNT and CDR2 YENEEA. CDR3 size: 14 residues. CDR3 coding DNA: TGTGCCAGCAGCGAAGGGGAGTCGTCGCGAAAACTGTTTTTT. This gives the protein CASSEGESSRKLFF.

The V call is TRBV19, the J call TRBJ2-3; D not certain. The V gene lost 3 bases and the J gene lost 4 bases, with 8 bases spanning the gap. Germline V gene sequence: CDR1 LNHDA, CDR2 SQIVND (reference sequence). There are 13 residues in the CDR3. The CDR3 region is CASSIGSPDTQYF. CDR3 nucleotides: TGTGCCAGTAGTATTGGCAGCCCAGATACGCAGTATTTT.